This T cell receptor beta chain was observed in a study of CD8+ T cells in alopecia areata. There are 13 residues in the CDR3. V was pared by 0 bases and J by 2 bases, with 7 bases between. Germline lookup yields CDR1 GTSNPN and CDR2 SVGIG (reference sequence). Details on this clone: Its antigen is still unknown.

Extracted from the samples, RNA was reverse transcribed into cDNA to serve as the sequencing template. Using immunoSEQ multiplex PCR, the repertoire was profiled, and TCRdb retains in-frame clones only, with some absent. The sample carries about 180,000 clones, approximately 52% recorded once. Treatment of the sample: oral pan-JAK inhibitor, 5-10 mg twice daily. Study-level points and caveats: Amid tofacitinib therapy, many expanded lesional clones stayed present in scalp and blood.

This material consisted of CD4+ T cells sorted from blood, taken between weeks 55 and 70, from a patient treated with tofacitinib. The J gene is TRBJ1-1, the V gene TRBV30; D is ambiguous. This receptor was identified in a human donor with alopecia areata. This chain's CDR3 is CAWSVEGNTEAFF. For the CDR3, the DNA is TGTGCCTGGAGTGTAGAGGGAAACACTGAAGCTTTCTTT.